This TCR beta chain was identified in a study of CD8+ T cells in alopecia areata. The treatment: oral pan-JAK inhibitor, 5-10 mg twice daily. The investigators collected lesional scalp punch biopsies and peripheral blood from alopecia areata patients. As the sequencing template, cDNA was produced by extracting RNA and reverse transcribing it. Sequenced by immunoSEQ multiplex PCR; TCRdb stores in-frame clones only, minus some. The sample holds 250,000 to 350,000 clones, about three fifths seen once. V shed 0 bases and J shed 2 bases, with 10 bases lying between them. CDR1 and CDR2 from the germline V gene are LGHNA and YNFKEQ. The CDR3 loop spans 15 amino acids.

The clonotype comes from a human donor with alopecia areata. J is TRBJ1-1 and V is TRBV4-2; D gene uncertain. The sample consisted of CD4+ T cells sorted from blood, taken at roughly week 52, from a patient treated with tofacitinib. The CDR3 DNA reads TGTGCCAGCAGCCAAGATCGATGGGGAAACACTGAAGCTTTCTTT. Amino acids: CASSQDRWGNTEAFF.